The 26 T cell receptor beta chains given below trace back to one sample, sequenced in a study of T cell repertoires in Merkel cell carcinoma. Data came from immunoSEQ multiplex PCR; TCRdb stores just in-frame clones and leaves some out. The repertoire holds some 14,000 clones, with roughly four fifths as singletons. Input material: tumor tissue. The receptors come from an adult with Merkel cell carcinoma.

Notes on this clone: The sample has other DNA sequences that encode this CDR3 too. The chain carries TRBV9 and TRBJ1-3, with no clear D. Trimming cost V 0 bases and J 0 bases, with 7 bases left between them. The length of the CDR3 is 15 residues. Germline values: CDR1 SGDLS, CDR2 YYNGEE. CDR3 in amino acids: CASSVEPSSGNTIYF. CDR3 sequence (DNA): TGTGCCAGCAGCGTAGAGCCCAGCTCTGGAAACACCATATATTTT.

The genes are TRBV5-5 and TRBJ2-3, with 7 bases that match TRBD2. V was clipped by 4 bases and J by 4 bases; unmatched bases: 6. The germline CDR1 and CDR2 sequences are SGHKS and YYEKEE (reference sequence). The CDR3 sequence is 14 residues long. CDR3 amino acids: CASSEAGRADTQYF. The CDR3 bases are TGTGCCAGCAGCGAAGCGGGGAGGGCAGATACGCAGTATTTT.

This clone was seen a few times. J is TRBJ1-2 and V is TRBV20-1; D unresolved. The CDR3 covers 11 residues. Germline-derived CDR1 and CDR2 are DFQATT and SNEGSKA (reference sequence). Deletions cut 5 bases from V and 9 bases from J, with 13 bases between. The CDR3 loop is CSAADGIRYTF. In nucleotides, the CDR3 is TGCAGTGCTGCCGACGGAATTCGCTACACCTTC.

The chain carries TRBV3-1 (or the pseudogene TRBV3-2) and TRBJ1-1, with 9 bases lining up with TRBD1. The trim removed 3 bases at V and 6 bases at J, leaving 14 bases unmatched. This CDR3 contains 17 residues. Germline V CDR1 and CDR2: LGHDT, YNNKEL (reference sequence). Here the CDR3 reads CASSQGTGSSQTAEAFF. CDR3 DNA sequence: TGTGCCAGCAGCCAGGGGACAGGGTCGAGTCAAACCGCTGAAGCTTTCTTT.

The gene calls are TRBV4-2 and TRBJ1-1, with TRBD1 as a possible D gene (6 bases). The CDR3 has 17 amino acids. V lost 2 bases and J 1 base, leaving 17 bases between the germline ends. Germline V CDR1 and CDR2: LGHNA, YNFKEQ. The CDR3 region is CASSQLQGALGNTEAFF. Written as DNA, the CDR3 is TGTGCCAGCAGCCAACTACAGGGTGCGCTAGGGAACACTGAAGCTTTCTTT.

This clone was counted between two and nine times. As DNA, the CDR3 is TGTGCCAGCAGTACGGGGAGACTAGCGGGGGGCAATGAGCAGTTCTTC. As protein: CASSTGRLAGGNEQFF. The chain employs TRBV27 and TRBJ2-1, with 13 bases matching TRBD2. This CDR3 is built from 16 residues. V lost 5 bases to trimming and J lost 6 bases; unmatched junction nucleotides: 7. Germline V gene sequence: CDR1 MNHEY, CDR2 SMNVEV (reference sequence).

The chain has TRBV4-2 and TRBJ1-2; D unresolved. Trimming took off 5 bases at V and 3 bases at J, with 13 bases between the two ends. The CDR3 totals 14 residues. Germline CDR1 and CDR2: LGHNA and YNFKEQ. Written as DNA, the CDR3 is TGTGCCAGCAGCATTGGAGGAGGAGACTATGGCTACACCTTC. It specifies CASSIGGGDYGYTF.

The CDR3 protein is CASSEGTSGYTDTQYF. CDR3 nucleotides: TGTGCCAGCAGTGAGGGGACAAGCGGTTACACAGATACGCAGTATTTT. The chain is built from TRBV2 and TRBJ2-3; weak D call: TRBD1 (6 bases). The germline gives CDR1 SNHLY, CDR2 FYNNEI. This CDR3 contains 16 residues. The V end was cut by 3 bases, the J end by 2 bases, with 15 bases between.

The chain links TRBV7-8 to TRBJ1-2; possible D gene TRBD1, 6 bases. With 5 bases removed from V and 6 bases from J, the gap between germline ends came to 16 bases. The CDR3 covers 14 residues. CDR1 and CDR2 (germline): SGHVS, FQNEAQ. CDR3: CASSMYLTGHGYTF. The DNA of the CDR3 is TGTGCCAGCAGCATGTATCTCACAGGGCATGGCTACACCTTC.

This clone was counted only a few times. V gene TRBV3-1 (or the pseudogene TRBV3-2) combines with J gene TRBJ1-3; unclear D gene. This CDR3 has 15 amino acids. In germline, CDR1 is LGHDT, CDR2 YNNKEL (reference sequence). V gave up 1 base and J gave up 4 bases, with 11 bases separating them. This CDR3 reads CASSQASGWGNTIYF. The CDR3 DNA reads TGTGCCAGCAGCCAAGCGTCAGGTTGGGGAAACACCATATATTTT.

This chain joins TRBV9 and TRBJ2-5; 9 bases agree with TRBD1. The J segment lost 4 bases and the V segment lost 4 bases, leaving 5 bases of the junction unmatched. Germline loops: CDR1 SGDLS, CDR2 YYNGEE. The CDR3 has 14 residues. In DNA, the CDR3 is TGTGCCAGCAGCTCAACGGACAGGGGAGAGACCCAGTACTTC. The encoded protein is CASSSTDRGETQYF.

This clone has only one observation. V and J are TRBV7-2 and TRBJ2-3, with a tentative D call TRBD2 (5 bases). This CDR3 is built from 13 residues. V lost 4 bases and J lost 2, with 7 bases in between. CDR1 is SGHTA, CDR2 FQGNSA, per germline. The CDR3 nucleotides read TGTGCCAGCAGCTCGGACTTCACAGATACGCAGTATTTT. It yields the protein CASSSDFTDTQYF. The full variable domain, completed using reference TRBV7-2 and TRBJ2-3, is GAGVSQSPSNKVTEKGKDVELRCDPISGHTALYWYRQSLGQGLEFLIYFQGNSAPDKSGLPSDRFSAERTGGSVSTLTIQRTQQEDSAVYLCASSSDFTDTQYFGPGTRLTVL.

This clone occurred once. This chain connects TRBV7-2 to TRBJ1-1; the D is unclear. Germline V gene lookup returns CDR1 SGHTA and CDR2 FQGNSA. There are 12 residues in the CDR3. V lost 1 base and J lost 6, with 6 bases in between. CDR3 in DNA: TGTGCCAGCAGCTTAGGGGGAGCTGAAGCTTTCTTT. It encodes CASSLGGAEAFF.

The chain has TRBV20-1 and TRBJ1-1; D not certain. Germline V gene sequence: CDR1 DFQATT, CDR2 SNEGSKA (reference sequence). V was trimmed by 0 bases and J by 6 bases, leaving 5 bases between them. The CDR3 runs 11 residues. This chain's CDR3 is CSARDNPEAFF. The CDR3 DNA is TGCAGTGCTAGAGATAACCCTGAAGCTTTCTTT.

The DNA for the CDR3 is TGTGCCAGCAGTGAGGGACAGCCACGGAACGAGCAGTACTTC. This sequence encodes CASSEGQPRNEQYF. This chain uses TRBV27 with TRBJ2-7, with 7 bases matching TRBD1. J gave up 5 bases and V 5 bases, and 9 bases lay outside the gene matches. Germline-derived CDR1 and CDR2 are MNHEY and SMNVEV (reference sequence). The CDR3 covers 14 residues.

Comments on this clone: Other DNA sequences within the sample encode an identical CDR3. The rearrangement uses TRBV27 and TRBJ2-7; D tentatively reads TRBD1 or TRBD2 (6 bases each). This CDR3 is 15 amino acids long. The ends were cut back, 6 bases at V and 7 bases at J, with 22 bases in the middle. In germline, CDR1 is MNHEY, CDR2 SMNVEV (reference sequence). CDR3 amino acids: CASSPVQGGWHEQYF. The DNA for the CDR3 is TGTGCCAGCAGCCCCGTACAGGGAGGATGGCATGAGCAGTACTTC.

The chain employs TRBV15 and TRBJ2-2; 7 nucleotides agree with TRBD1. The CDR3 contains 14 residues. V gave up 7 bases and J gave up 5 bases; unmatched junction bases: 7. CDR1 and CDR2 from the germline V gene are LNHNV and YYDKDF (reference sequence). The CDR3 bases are TGTGCCACCACATCGAGGGGGCGGACCGGGGAGCTGTTTTTT. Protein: CATTSRGRTGELFF.

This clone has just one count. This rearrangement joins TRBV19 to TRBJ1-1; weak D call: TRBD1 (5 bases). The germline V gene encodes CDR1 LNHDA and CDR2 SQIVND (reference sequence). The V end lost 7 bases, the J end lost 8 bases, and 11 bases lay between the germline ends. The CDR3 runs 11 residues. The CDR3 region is CASIRGSEAFF. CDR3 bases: TGTGCCAGTATTCGGGGGTCAGAAGCTTTCTTT. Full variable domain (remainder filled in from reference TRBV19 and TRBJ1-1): DGGITQSPKYLFRKEGQNVTLSCEQNLNHDAMYWYRQDPGQGLRLIYYSQIVNDFQKGDIAEGYSVSREKKESFPLTVTSAQKNPTAFYLCASIRGSEAFFGQGTRLTVV.

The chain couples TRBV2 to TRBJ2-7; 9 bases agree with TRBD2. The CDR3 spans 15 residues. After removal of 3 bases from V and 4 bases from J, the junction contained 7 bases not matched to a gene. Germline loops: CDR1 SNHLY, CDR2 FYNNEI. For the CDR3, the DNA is TGTGCCAGCAGTGAGGAAGCGGGAGGCCTTTACGAGCAGTACTTC. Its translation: CASSEEAGGLYEQYF.

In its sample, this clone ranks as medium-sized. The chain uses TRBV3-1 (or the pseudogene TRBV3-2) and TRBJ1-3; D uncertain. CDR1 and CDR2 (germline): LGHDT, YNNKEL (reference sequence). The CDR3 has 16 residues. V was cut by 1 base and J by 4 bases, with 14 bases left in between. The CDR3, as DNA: TGTGCCAGCAGCCAAGGGCCGCACACCGGAGGAAACACCATATATTTT. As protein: CASSQGPHTGGNTIYF.

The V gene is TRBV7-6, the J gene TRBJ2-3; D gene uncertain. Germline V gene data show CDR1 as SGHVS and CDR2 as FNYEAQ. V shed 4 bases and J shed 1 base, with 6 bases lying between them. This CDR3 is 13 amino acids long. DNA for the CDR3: TGTGCCAGCAGCTCCAGACGCACAGATACGCAGTATTTT. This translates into CASSSRRTDTQYF.

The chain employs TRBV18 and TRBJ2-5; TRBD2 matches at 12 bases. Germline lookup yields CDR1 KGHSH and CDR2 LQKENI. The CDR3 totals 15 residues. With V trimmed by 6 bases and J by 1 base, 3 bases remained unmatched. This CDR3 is CASSRTSGTQETQYF. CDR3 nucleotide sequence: TGTGCCAGCTCGCGGACTAGCGGGACCCAAGAGACCCAGTACTTC.

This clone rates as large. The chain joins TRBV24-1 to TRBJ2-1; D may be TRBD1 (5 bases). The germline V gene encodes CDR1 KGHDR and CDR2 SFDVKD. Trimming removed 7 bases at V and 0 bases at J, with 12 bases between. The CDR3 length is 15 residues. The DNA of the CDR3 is TGTGCCACCAGCCGAGACAGCAGCTCCTACAATGAGCAGTTCTTC. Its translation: CATSRDSSSYNEQFF.

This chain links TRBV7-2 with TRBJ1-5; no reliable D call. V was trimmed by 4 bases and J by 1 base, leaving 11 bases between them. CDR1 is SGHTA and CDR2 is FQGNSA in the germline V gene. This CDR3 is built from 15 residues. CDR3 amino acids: CASSSARGSNQPQHF. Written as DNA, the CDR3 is TGTGCCAGCAGCTCGGCCCGGGGAAGCAATCAGCCCCAGCATTTT.

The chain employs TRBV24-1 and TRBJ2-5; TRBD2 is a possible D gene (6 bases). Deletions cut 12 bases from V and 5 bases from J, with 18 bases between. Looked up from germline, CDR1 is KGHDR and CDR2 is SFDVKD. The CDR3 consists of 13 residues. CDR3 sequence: CAAGAGPIETQYF. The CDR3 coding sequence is TGTGCCGCAGGCGCGGGGCCCATCGAGACCCAGTACTTC.

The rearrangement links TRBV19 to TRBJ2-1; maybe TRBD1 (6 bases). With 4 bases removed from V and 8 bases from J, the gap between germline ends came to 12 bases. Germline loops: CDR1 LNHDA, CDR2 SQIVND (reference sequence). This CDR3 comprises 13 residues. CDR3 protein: CASSRGTTYEQFF. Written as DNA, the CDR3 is TGTGCCAGTAGTAGGGGGACAACTTATGAGCAGTTCTTC. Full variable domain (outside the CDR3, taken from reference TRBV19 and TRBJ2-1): DGGITQSPKYLFRKEGQNVTLSCEQNLNHDAMYWYRQDPGQGLRLIYYSQIVNDFQKGDIAEGYSVSREKKESFPLTVTSAQKNPTAFYLCASSRGTTYEQFFGPGTRLTVL.